Following are 14 T cell receptor beta chains from one sample sequenced in a study of read filtering for tumor transcriptome and immune sequencing. This library used approximately 370 ng RNA and molecular barcoded adaptors spanning alpha/delta and beta/gamma chains. TCRdb reanalysed the reads using MiXCR and keeps one entry per CDR3 protein. The sample includes approximately 90,000 distinct CDR3 sequences, about 22% seen only once; the top ten take over 9.5%. Input material: a population of CD138-negative cells sorted from bone marrow. All receptors come from a donor at least 40 years old with multiple myeloma.

This clonotype has only a few counts. This sequence joins TRBV4-1 and TRBJ2-7, with D perhaps being TRBD1 or TRBD2 (5 bases each). V was cut by 0 bases and J by 1 base, with 16 bases left in between. The CDR3 totals 17 residues. Germline loops: CDR1 MGHRA, CDR2 YSYEKL. The CDR3 DNA follows: TGCGCCAGCAGCCAAGATAAGAGACGGGGCCAATCCTACGAGCAGTACTTC. It encodes CASSQDKRRGQSYEQYF.

This clonotype was seen a single time. A much bigger clone sits one base away, suggesting this may be a read error. J is TRBJ1-3 and V is TRBV19; the D gene is possibly TRBD1 (5 bases). The CDR3 covers 16 residues. Per the germline V gene, CDR1 is LNHDA and CDR2 is SQIVND (reference sequence). With 5 bases removed from V and 2 bases from J, the gap between germline ends came to 16 bases. As DNA, the CDR3 is TGTGCCAGTAGTGGGCGGCAGGGTTACCCTGGAAACACCATATATTTT. Its translation is CASSGRQGYPGNTIYF.

This clonotype was counted ten times or more. The genes are TRBV2 and TRBJ2-2, with unresolved D. CDR3 length equals 11 residues. V was clipped by 10 bases and J by 2 bases, with 5 bases between them. The germline V gene encodes CDR1 SNHLY and CDR2 FYNNEI. In DNA form, the CDR3 reads TGTGCCATCTATAACACCGGGGAGCTGTTTTTT. Translating gives CAIYNTGELFF.

This chain uses TRBV5-1 with TRBJ2-7, with 7 bases matching TRBD1. The junction had 10 bases not matched to a gene; V was cut back by 4 bases and J by 3 bases. Germline CDR1 reads SGHRS; CDR2 reads YFSETQ. This CDR3 spans 15 amino acids. The CDR3 region is CASSVGGQVNYEQYF. In DNA form, the CDR3 reads TGCGCCAGCAGCGTAGGAGGACAGGTTAACTACGAGCAGTACTTC. Full variable domain (outside the CDR3, taken from reference TRBV5-1 and TRBJ2-7): KAGVTQTPRYLIKTRGQQVTLSCSPISGHRSVSWYQQTPGQGLQFLFEYFSETQRNKGNFPGRFSGRQFSNSRSEMNVSTLELGDSALYLCASSVGGQVNYEQYFGPGTRLTVT.

The table lists this clonotype with a few counts. V gene TRBV27 combines with J gene TRBJ2-3, with TRBD2 matching over 11 bases. This CDR3 has 14 amino acids. J lost 7 bases, V lost 8 bases, and 8 bases had no gene match. Germline CDR1 is MNHEY and CDR2 is SMNVEV (reference sequence). CDR3 nucleotide sequence: TGTGCCAGCTGGGGGACTAGCGGCATGAATACGCAGTATTTT. Its translation is CASWGTSGMNTQYF.

This clonotype was seen at least ten times. The chain is built from TRBV29-1 and TRBJ1-2, with 7 bases lining up with TRBD1. The J segment lost 4 bases and the V segment lost 5 bases, leaving 16 bases of the junction unmatched. The CDR3 totals 16 residues. CDR1 SQVTM and CDR2 ANQGSEA come from the germline V gene. CDR3 nucleotides: TGCAGCGTTCTCCTAACAGGGGATCGGTCAGGCTATGGCTACACCTTC. Translating it yields CSVLLTGDRSGYGYTF.

This clonotype was counted at least ten times. The rearrangement links TRBV7-8 to TRBJ2-2, with 9 bases matching TRBD1. Looked up from germline, CDR1 is SGHVS and CDR2 is FQNEAQ. The V segment lost 5 bases and the J segment 7 bases; nucleotides outside the gene matches: 8. The length of the CDR3 is 15 residues. The CDR3 reads CASSPRDRDHGELFF. The CDR3 DNA reads as TGTGCCAGCAGCCCACGGGACAGGGATCACGGGGAGCTGTTTTTT.

The V and J genes are TRBV3-1 and TRBJ1-1; 7 bases are a match to TRBD1. Per germline, CDR1 LGHDT and CDR2 YNNKEL (reference sequence). Unmatched junction bases numbered 7, after V lost 4 bases and J lost 11 bases. The CDR3 has 12 residues. The CDR3 loop reads CASSPDRVGAFF. CDR3 sequence (DNA): TGTGCCAGCAGCCCCGACAGGGTAGGCGCTTTCTTT.

This clonotype has just a few counts. The J gene is TRBJ2-5, the V gene TRBV10-3, with 9 bases lining up with TRBD2. Losses at the gene ends were 3 bases for V and 5 bases for J; bases not matched to a gene: 7. Germline values: CDR1 ENHRY, CDR2 SYGVKD. The CDR3 length is 15 residues. The CDR3 coding sequence is TGTGCCATCAGTGAAGGCGGGGGGGCCCGGGAGACCCAGTACTTC. Translated, it gives CAISEGGGARETQYF.

In this sample, this clonotype turned up many times. The chain carries TRBV20-1 and TRBJ2-3; D ambiguous. CDR1 is DFQATT and CDR2 is SNEGSKA in the germline V gene (reference sequence). The V gene lost 6 bases and the J gene lost 3 bases, with 10 bases spanning the gap. The CDR3 extends over 12 amino acids. The DNA of the CDR3 is TGCAGTGCCCCTCAATATACAGATACGCAGTATTTT. Its translation is CSAPQYTDTQYF.

Worth noting for this clonotype: Given a much more abundant clone one base away, this may be a read error. The chain employs TRBV20-1 and TRBJ1-6; the D gene is possibly TRBD1 (5 bases). The CDR3 spans 12 residues. CDR1 is DFQATT and CDR2 is SNEGSKA in the germline V gene (reference sequence). V lost 7 bases and J lost 7, with 11 bases in between. This CDR3 is CSVRGLNSPLHF. The CDR3 DNA sequence: TGCAGTGTGAGGGGCCTGAATTCACCCCTCCACTTT.

The rearrangement links TRBV5-4 to TRBJ2-1; D gene ambiguous. Trimming stripped 0 bases from V and 4 bases from J, with 5 bases between. CDR3 length equals 13 residues. The germline V gene has CDR1 SGHNT and CDR2 YYREEE (reference sequence). The CDR3 nucleotides are TGTGCCAGCAGCTTGGAGGCGTACAATGAGCAGTTCTTC. As protein: CASSLEAYNEQFF.

This clonotype was counted at least ten times. The V and J genes are TRBV2 and TRBJ2-5; the match to TRBD2 covers 9 bases. The length of the CDR3 is 14 residues. With V trimmed by 6 bases and J by 5 bases, 7 bases remained unmatched. Per the germline V gene, CDR1 is SNHLY and CDR2 is FYNNEI. In nucleotides, the CDR3 is TGTGCCAGCAGCCCGCGGGGGGGCCTTGAGACCCAGTACTTC. Amino acids: CASSPRGGLETQYF.

This clonotype was detected a few times. This chain links TRBV4-1 with TRBJ1-2; D is perhaps TRBD1 (6 bases). The germline CDR1 and CDR2 sequences are MGHRA and YSYEKL. V lost 4 bases, J lost 4 bases, and 22 bases lay in between. The CDR3 contains 17 residues. For the CDR3, the DNA is TGCGCCAGCAGCCCTGTCGGAGGGGGTTCGACAGGCTATGGCTACACCTTC. Translation gives CASSPVGGGSTGYGYTF.